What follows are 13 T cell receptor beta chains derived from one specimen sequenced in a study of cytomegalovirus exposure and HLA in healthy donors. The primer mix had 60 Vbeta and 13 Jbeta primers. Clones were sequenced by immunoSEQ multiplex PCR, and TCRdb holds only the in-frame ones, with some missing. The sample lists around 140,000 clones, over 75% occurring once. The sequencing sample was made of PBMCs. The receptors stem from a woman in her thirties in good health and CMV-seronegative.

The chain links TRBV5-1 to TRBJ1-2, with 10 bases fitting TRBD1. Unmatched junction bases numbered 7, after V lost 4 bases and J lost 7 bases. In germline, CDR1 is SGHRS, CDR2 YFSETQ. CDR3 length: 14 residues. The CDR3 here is CASSPRGQGFGYTF. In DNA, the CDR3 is TGCGCCAGCAGCCCGAGGGGACAGGGGTTTGGCTACACCTTC.

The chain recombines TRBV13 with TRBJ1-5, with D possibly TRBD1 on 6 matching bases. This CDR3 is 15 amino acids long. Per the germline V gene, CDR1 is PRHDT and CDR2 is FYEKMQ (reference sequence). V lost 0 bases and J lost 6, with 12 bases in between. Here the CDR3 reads CASSLGRGRGQPQHF. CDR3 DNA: TGTGCCAGCAGCTTAGGCAGGGGACGAGGTCAGCCCCAGCATTTT. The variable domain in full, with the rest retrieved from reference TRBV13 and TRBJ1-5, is AAGVIQSPRHLIKEKRETATLKCYPIPRHDTVYWYQQGPGQDPQFLISFYEKMQSDKGSIPDRFSAQQFSDYHSELNMSSLELGDSALYFCASSLGRGRGQPQHFGDGTRLSIL.

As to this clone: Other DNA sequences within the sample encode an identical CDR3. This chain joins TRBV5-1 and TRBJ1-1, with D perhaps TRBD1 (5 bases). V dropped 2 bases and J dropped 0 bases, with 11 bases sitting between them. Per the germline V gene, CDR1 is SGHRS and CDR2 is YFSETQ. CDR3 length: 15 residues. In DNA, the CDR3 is TGCGCCAGCAGCTTAGACAGTACAATGAACACTGAAGCTTTCTTT. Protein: CASSLDSTMNTEAFF.

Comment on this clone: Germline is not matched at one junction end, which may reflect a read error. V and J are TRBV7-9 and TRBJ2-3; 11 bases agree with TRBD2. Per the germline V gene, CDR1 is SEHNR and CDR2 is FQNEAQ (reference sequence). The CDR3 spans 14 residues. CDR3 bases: TGTGCCAGCAGCATAGCGGGGGGGTCAGATACGCAGTATTTT. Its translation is CASSIAGGSDTQYF.

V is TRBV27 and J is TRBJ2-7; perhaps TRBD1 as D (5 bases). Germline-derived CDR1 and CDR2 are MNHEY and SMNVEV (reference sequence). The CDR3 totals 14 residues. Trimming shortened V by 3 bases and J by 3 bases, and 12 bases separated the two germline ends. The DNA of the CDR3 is TGTGCCAGCAGTTTCGCTGGCAGGGACTACGAGCAGTACTTC. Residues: CASSFAGRDYEQYF.

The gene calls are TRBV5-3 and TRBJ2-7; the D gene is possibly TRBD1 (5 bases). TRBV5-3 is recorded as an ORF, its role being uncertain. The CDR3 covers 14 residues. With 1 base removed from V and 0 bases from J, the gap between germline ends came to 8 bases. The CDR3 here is CARSLPGPSYEQYF. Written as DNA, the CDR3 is TGTGCCAGAAGCTTGCCAGGGCCCTCCTACGAGCAGTACTTC.

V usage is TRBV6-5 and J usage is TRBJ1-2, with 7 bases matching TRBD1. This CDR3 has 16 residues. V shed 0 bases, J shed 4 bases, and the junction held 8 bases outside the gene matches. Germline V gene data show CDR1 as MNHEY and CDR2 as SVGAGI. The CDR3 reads CASSYSLGTASYGYTF. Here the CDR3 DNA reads TGTGCCAGCAGTTACTCCTTGGGGACAGCGTCCTATGGCTACACCTTC.

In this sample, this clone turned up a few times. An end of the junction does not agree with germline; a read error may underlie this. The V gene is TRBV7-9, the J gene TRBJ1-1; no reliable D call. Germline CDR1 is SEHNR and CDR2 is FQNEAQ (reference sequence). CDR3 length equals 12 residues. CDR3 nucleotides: TGTTCCAGCAGCCTAATAACCACTGAAGCTTTCTTT. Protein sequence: CSSSLITTEAFF.

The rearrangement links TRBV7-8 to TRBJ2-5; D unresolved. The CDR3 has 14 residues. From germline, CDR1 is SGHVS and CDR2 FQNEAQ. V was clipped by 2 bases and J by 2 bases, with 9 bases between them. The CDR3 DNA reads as TGTGCCAGCAGCTTACTCCAGTCTCAAGAGACCCAGTACTTC. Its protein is CASSLLQSQETQYF.

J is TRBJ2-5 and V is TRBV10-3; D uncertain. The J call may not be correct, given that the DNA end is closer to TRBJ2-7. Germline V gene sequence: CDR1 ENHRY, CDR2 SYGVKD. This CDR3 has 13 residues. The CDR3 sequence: CAIARERSYEQYF. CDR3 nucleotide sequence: TGTGCCATCGCTCGAGAGCGTTCCTACGAGCAGTACTTC.

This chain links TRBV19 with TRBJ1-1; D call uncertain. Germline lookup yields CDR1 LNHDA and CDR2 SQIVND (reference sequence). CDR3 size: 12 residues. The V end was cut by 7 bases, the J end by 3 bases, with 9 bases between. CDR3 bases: TGTGCCAGTAATAATTTAGACACTGAAGCTTTCTTT. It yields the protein CASNNLDTEAFF.

CDR3 coding DNA: TGTGCCATCAGTGCACTGTCGTGGGGCTACACCTTC. This sequence encodes CAISALSWGYTF. The chain links TRBV10-3 to TRBJ1-2; D call uncertain. Trimming stripped 4 bases from V and 8 bases from J, with 11 bases between. The CDR3 runs 12 residues. Germline V gene sequence: CDR1 ENHRY, CDR2 SYGVKD.

The CDR3 loop is CASSRKRSGGDTQYF. CDR3 sequence (DNA): TGTGCCAGCAGCCGAAAGCGGAGCGGGGGAGATACGCAGTATTTT. The V call is TRBV7-3, the J call TRBJ2-3, with 8 bases matching TRBD2. V was pared by 5 bases and J by 5 bases, with 9 bases of the junction left unmatched. Germline CDR1 and CDR2: SGHTA and FQGTGA. This CDR3 contains 15 residues.